The rows below give T cell receptor beta chains drawn from one sample of a study of T cell repertoires in cytomegalovirus infection. From the reads, TCRdb called clonotypes with MiXCR, one entry per CDR3 protein. The table includes roughly 180,000 distinct CDR3 sequences, about 22% detected once. Their cognate antigens are unknown. The specimen comprised CD8+ T cells from cultured PBMCs, sampled from culture after CMV antigen stimulation. The receptors derive from a human donor in good health (CMV status not recorded). Some clones in this sample may be carry-over from other donors' samples. Each CDR3 is given with its conserved first and last residue. The order of the fields is J gene, V gene, D gene, clone size, CDR3 DNA, CDR3 protein. The D gene is left open where the match is weak. Size is omitted from some rows. Given values are once, few, many or a class for expanded clones.

J gene: TRBJ1-6
V gene: TRBV19
D gene: NA
clone size: NA
CDR3 DNA: TGTGCCAGTAGACCGACAGTTAATTCACCCCTCCACTTT
CDR3 protein: CASRPTVNSPLHF

J gene: TRBJ1-4
V gene: TRBV7-2
D gene: TRBD1
clone size: few
CDR3 DNA: TGTGCCAGCAGCTCCGACAGGGGGCTCAGCGAAAAACTGTTTTTT
CDR3 protein: CASSSDRGLSEKLFF

J gene: TRBJ1-2
V gene: TRBV10-3
D gene: NA
clone size: few
CDR3 DNA: TGTGCCATCAGTGAGTCGAGTGGCTATGGCTACACCTTC
CDR3 protein: CAISESSGYGYTF

J gene: TRBJ2-2
V gene: TRBV6-4
D gene: NA
clone size: NA
CDR3 DNA: TGTGCCAGCAGTGACAGGGACACCGGGGAGCTGTTTTTT
CDR3 protein: CASSDRDTGELFF

J gene: TRBJ2-3
V gene: TRBV2
D gene: NA
clone size: NA
CDR3 DNA: TGTGCCAGCAGTGAAACACTAAGCACAGATACGCAGTATTTT
CDR3 protein: CASSETLSTDTQYF

J gene: TRBJ2-7
V gene: TRBV20-1
D gene: TRBD1
clone size: NA
CDR3 DNA: TGCAGTGCGCCGGGACAGGGGGCAAACGGGCCCCCCTACGAGCAGTACTTC
CDR3 protein: CSAPGQGANGPPYEQYF

J gene: TRBJ2-1
V gene: TRBV12-3/TRBV12-4
D gene: NA
clone size: NA
CDR3 DNA: TGTGCCAGCAGTCCCGGACGGAGAACCTACAATGAGCAGTTCTTC
CDR3 protein: CASSPGRRTYNEQFF

J gene: TRBJ2-1
V gene: TRBV9
D gene: TRBD1
clone size: few
CDR3 DNA: TGTGCCAGCAGCGCCGCAACAGGGGAGCATTCCTACAATGAGCAGTTCTTC
CDR3 protein: CASSAATGEHSYNEQFF

J gene: TRBJ2-7
V gene: TRBV5-4
D gene: NA
clone size: few
CDR3 DNA: TGTGCCAGCAGCTTGGACAGGGAAATAACCTCCTCCTACGAGCAGTACTTC
CDR3 protein: CASSLDREITSSYEQYF

J gene: TRBJ2-5
V gene: TRBV7-2
D gene: NA
clone size: NA
CDR3 DNA: TGTGCCAGCAGATTTGGGGAGACCCAGTACTTC
CDR3 protein: CASRFGETQYF

J gene: TRBJ1-1
V gene: TRBV6-5
D gene: NA
clone size: few
CDR3 DNA: TGTGCCAGCAGTTACTCCAGAACAGGCCTCATGAACACTGAAGCTTTCTTT
CDR3 protein: CASSYSRTGLMNTEAFF

J gene: TRBJ1-5
V gene: TRBV7-9
D gene: NA
clone size: few
CDR3 DNA: TGTGCCAGCAGCTTAGGAGGATTAGGTCTGGGCAATCAGCCCCAGCATTTT
CDR3 protein: CASSLGGLGLGNQPQHF

J gene: TRBJ2-5
V gene: TRBV7-2
D gene: TRBD1
clone size: many
CDR3 DNA: TGTGCCAGCAGCCGTATTCATAGGACAGGGGAGTTAGAGACCCAGTACTTC
CDR3 protein: CASSRIHRTGELETQYF

J gene: TRBJ1-1
V gene: TRBV15
D gene: NA
clone size: NA
CDR3 DNA: TGTGCCACCAGCAGAGGAACAGGGCTCCCTGAAGCTTTCTTT
CDR3 protein: CATSRGTGLPEAFF

J gene: TRBJ2-3
V gene: TRBV12-3/TRBV12-4
D gene: NA
clone size: few
CDR3 DNA: TGTGCCAGCAGCTTTTCCTTGCAGGGTTCGGCAGATACGCAGTATTTT
CDR3 protein: CASSFSLQGSADTQYF

J gene: TRBJ2-7
V gene: TRBV7-8
D gene: NA
clone size: few
CDR3 DNA: TGTGCCAGCAGCTTAACGCCTGTCCTTGGATACGAGCAGTACTTC
CDR3 protein: CASSLTPVLGYEQYF

J gene: TRBJ1-1
V gene: TRBV19
D gene: NA
clone size: NA
CDR3 DNA: TGTGCCAGTCACGAACGTCTCGGGGGAGCTTTCTTT
CDR3 protein: CASHERLGGAFF

J gene: TRBJ1-6
V gene: TRBV12-3/TRBV12-4
D gene: TRBD1
clone size: NA
CDR3 DNA: TGTGCCAGCAGCGGACAGGGGGCAAATTCACCCCTCCACTTT
CDR3 protein: CASSGQGANSPLHF

J gene: TRBJ1-2
V gene: TRBV4-3
D gene: NA
clone size: NA
CDR3 DNA: TGCGCCAGCAGCCAAGATGAGGGGTTGGTCTATGGCTACACCTTC
CDR3 protein: CASSQDEGLVYGYTF

J gene: TRBJ1-4
V gene: TRBV7-6
D gene: NA
clone size: few
CDR3 DNA: TGTGCCAGCAGTTCCGGGCCCGGGGCAACTAATGAAAAACTGTTTTTT
CDR3 protein: CASSSGPGATNEKLFF

J gene: TRBJ2-1
V gene: TRBV7-3
D gene: TRBD1
clone size: few
CDR3 DNA: TGTGCCAGCAGCCCGTTGGGGGGGACAGGGATCAATGAGCAGTTCTTC
CDR3 protein: CASSPLGGTGINEQFF

J gene: TRBJ2-7
V gene: TRBV7-8
D gene: NA
clone size: few
CDR3 DNA: TGTGCCAGCAGCTTAGCGGGGGGCACCTTGAACGAGCAGTACTTC
CDR3 protein: CASSLAGGTLNEQYF

J gene: TRBJ2-6
V gene: TRBV7-9
D gene: NA
clone size: NA
CDR3 DNA: TGTGCCAGCAGCTTAGCAGGGGACATCGATCTCTCTGGGGCCAACGTCCTGACTTTC
CDR3 protein: CASSLAGDIDLSGANVLTF

J gene: TRBJ2-7
V gene: TRBV11-1
D gene: NA
clone size: NA
CDR3 DNA: TGTGCCAGCAGCTTGAGCGACAGGCCTCCCTACGAGCAGTACTTC
CDR3 protein: CASSLSDRPPYEQYF

J gene: TRBJ1-5
V gene: TRBV6-2/TRBV6-3
D gene: NA
clone size: NA
CDR3 DNA: TGTGCCAGCAGTCTCGGGACCCTATATCAGCCCCAGCATTTT
CDR3 protein: CASSLGTLYQPQHF

J gene: TRBJ1-6
V gene: TRBV3-1
D gene: NA
clone size: NA
CDR3 DNA: TGTGCCAGCAGCCAAGACCCGAGCGGGGTCAGGGGAAATTCACCCCTCCACTTT
CDR3 protein: CASSQDPSGVRGNSPLHF

J gene: TRBJ1-1
V gene: TRBV6-2/TRBV6-3
D gene: NA
clone size: NA
CDR3 DNA: TGTGCCAGCAGTTCAGACGGGACGTATGGCACTGAAGCTTTCTTT
CDR3 protein: CASSSDGTYGTEAFF